This TCR beta chain was sequenced in a study of T cell responses to AZD1222 COVID-19 vaccine. Study-wide results and limits: Mostly white British, mostly female donors; authors suggested clonal diversity may be underestimated. Two AZD1222 administrations were followed by greater Spike-specific TCR breadth and depth. Baseline testing showed seropositivity in only a handful of AZD1222 recipients. Targeting of unmutated variant regions was reportedly seen in nearly half of spike-specific TCRs.

The CDR3 runs to 14 residues. V dropped 3 bases and J dropped 7; count of bases not matched to a gene: 8. Germline V gives CDR1 LGHDT, CDR2 YNNKEL (reference sequence). Note on this clone: The antigen is unknown.

Libraries were prepared by immunoSEQ multiplex PCR; TCRdb keeps only in-frame clonotypes and omits some of them. Of around 110,000 clones detected, 87% appear once; the ten largest clones hold 4.8%. This specimen consisted of peripheral blood, obtained 28 days after the second AZD1222 dose. The TCR comes from an adult who received the AZD1222 COVID-19 vaccine. The chain has TRBV3-1 (or the pseudogene TRBV3-2) and TRBJ1-2; 7 bases map to TRBD1. CDR3 in DNA: TGTGCCAGCAGCCATAGGGACAGCGCGGGTGGCTACACCTTC. Translating gives CASSHRDSAGGYTF.